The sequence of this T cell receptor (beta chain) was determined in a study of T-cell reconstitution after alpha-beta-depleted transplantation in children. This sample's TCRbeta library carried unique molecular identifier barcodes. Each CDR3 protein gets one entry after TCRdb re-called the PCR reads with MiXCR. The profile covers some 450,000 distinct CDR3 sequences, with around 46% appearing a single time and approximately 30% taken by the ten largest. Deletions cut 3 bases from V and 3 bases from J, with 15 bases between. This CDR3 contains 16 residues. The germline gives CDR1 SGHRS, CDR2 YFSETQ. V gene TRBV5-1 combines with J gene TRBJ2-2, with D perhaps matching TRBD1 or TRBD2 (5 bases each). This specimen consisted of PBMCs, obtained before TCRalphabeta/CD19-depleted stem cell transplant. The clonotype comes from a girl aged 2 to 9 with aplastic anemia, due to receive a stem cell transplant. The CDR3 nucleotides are TGCGCCAGCAGCTCCGTTCCAGGGACGGACACCGGGGAGCTGTTTTTT. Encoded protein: CASSSVPGTDTGELFF.